Below are 3 T cell receptor beta chains sequenced from a single sample in a study of cytomegalovirus exposure and HLA in healthy donors. Repertoires were generated with immunoSEQ multiplex PCR, while TCRdb's copy carries only in-frame clones and drops some. This sample carries 60,000 to 65,000 clones, about 95% of them seen once, and the ten largest clones take about 6%. The specimen was PBMCs. The source of these receptors is a woman younger than 35 in good health and CMV-seropositive.

The V gene is TRBV14, the J gene TRBJ2-7, with 8 positions matching TRBD2. CDR1 and CDR2 from the germline V gene are SGHDN and FVKESK. The CDR3 has 15 residues. J was trimmed by 0 bases and V by 6 bases; bases with no gene match: 7. In DNA, the CDR3 is TGTGCCAGCAGACGGAGTAGCGGGAACTCCTACGAGCAGTACTTC. Encoded protein: CASRRSSGNSYEQYF.

The chain joins TRBV7-8 to TRBJ2-1, with 7 bases aligning to TRBD1. Germline V CDR1 and CDR2: SGHVS, FQNEAQ. The CDR3 spans 13 residues. J was trimmed by 6 bases and V by 5 bases; bases with no gene match: 4. The chain's CDR3 is CASSLYRGNEQFF. The CDR3 bases are TGTGCCAGCAGCCTATACAGGGGCAATGAGCAGTTCTTC.

This chain joins TRBV27 and TRBJ1-2; weak D call: TRBD1 (5 bases). This CDR3 is 13 amino acids long. V lost 2 bases to trimming and J lost 4 bases, with 8 bases between them. Germline assignment: CDR1 MNHEY and CDR2 SMNVEV (reference sequence). This CDR3 reads CASSLQGSYGYTF. DNA for the CDR3: TGTGCCAGCAGTTTACAGGGCTCCTATGGCTACACCTTC.